Following are 30 T cell receptor beta chains from one sample sequenced in a study of chemoradiotherapy in HPV16-positive cancers. Only in-frame clones appear in the TCRdb table, and some are missing; sequencing was by immunoSEQ multiplex PCR. The data contain tens of thousands of clones, more than 70% of them singletons. This specimen was blood, taken from a patient who underwent chemoradiotherapy. The receptors stem from a human donor with HPV-associated anogenital cancer.

V gene TRBV7-4 combines with J gene TRBJ1-1, with D perhaps TRBD1 (5 bases). CDR1 and CDR2 (germline): SGHVT, SQSDAQ. CDR3 size: 13 residues. V was shortened by 2 bases and J by 4 bases, with 8 bases between the two germline ends. In DNA, the CDR3 is TGTGCCAGCAGCTTAACCGGGGGCACTGAAGCTTTCTTT. It encodes CASSLTGGTEAFF. The variable domain in full, with the rest retrieved from reference TRBV7-4 and TRBJ1-1, is GAGVSQSPRYKVAKRGRDVALRCDSISGHVTLYWYRQTLGQGSEVLTYSQSDAQRDKSGRPSGRFSAERPERSVSTLKIQRTEQGDSAVYLCASSLTGGTEAFFGQGTRLTVV.

J is TRBJ2-7 and V is TRBV6-5; tentatively, D is TRBD2 (5 bases). Germline lookup yields CDR1 MNHEY and CDR2 SVGAGI. V was clipped by 0 bases and J by 6 bases, with 12 bases between them. This CDR3 is built from 14 residues. CDR3 sequence (DNA): TGTGCCAGCAGTTACTCGGGGAGTTCGGGCGAGCAGTACTTC. Protein product: CASSYSGSSGEQYF.

This CDR3 is CASSKAWDPKETQYF. The DNA for the CDR3 is TGTGCCAGCAGCAAAGCGTGGGATCCCAAAGAGACCCAGTACTTC. The V call is TRBV21-1, the J call TRBJ2-5. TRBV21-1 is labeled a pseudogene. The CDR3 runs to 15 residues.

The J gene is TRBJ2-3, the V gene TRBV28; 7 positions agree with TRBD1. The germline V gene has CDR1 MDHEN and CDR2 SYDVKM. V lost 10 bases to trimming and J lost 1 base; unmatched junction nucleotides: 5. There are 13 residues in the CDR3. CDR3 loop: CAIRDSRTDTQYF. DNA of the CDR3: TGTGCCATCAGGGACAGTCGCACAGATACGCAGTATTTT.

This rearrangement joins TRBV27 to TRBJ2-7, with 11 bases lining up with TRBD2. The length of the CDR3 is 14 residues. After removal of 8 bases from V and 4 bases from J, the junction contained 7 bases not matched to a gene. CDR1 and CDR2 (germline): MNHEY, SMNVEV (reference sequence). CDR3 in amino acids: CASPPTSGIYEQYF. The CDR3 DNA is TGTGCCAGCCCCCCGACTAGCGGGATTTACGAGCAGTACTTC.

The rearrangement uses TRBV6-6 and TRBJ1-2; 9 bases are shared with TRBD1. Trimming at V came to 6 bases and at J to 1 base, leaving 3 bases not matched to a gene. CDR3 length: 14 residues. CDR1 is MNHNY and CDR2 is SVGAGI in the germline V gene (reference sequence). CDR3 region: CASRLTGGNYGYTF. The CDR3 bases are TGTGCCAGCAGGCTGACAGGGGGTAACTATGGCTACACCTTC.

The count of this clone is one. The rearrangement uses TRBV6-5 and TRBJ1-2; TRBD1 matches 8 bases. CDR1 and CDR2 (germline): MNHEY, SVGAGI. This CDR3 is built from 15 residues. The J segment lost 6 bases and the V segment lost 2 bases, leaving 8 bases of the junction unmatched. The CDR3 nucleotides read TGTGCCAGCAGTTACGGGCAGGGGGCCCCCCATGGCTACACCTTC. This encodes CASSYGQGAPHGYTF.

The V gene is TRBV13, the J gene TRBJ2-7; possibly TRBD2 for D (5 bases). This CDR3 region has 15 residues. CDR1 is PRHDT and CDR2 is FYEKMQ in the germline V gene (reference sequence). The germline V and J ends were trimmed by 1 base and 0 bases, with 10 bases remaining between them. The CDR3 DNA reads TGTGCCAGCAGCTTAGCGAGTGGGAGCTCCTACGAGCAGTACTTC. Translation gives CASSLASGSSYEQYF.

V and J are TRBV6-1 and TRBJ1-6; 7 bases line up with TRBD1. The CDR3 length is 14 residues. Trimming removed 7 bases from V and 10 bases from J; junction bases left unmatched: 10. The germline V gene has CDR1 MNHNS and CDR2 SASEGT. CDR3 in DNA: TGTGCCAGCACCCTGACAGGGAGGGGATCACCCCTCCACTTT. This encodes CASTLTGRGSPLHF.

The chain carries TRBV6-1 and TRBJ2-7; 9 bases are a match to TRBD2. V was pared by 7 bases and J by 3 bases, with 7 bases of the junction left unmatched. Germline V gene sequence: CDR1 MNHNS, CDR2 SASEGT. The CDR3 has 14 residues. The CDR3 sequence is CASKSGRTHYEQYF. The CDR3 region has the DNA TGTGCCAGCAAAAGCGGGAGGACTCACTACGAGCAGTACTTC.

The chain joins TRBV5-1 to TRBJ1-1; 7 bases are a match to TRBD1. The CDR3 is 15 residues long. Germline CDR1 is SGHRS and CDR2 is YFSETQ. Trimming removed 4 bases from V and 2 bases from J; junction bases left unmatched: 8. The CDR3: CASSLDRVSNTEAFF. In DNA, the CDR3 is TGCGCCAGCAGCCTAGACAGGGTCTCTAACACTGAAGCTTTCTTT.

The chain's CDR3 is CASSWGTGREAFF. In DNA form, the CDR3 reads TGCGCCAGCAGCTGGGGGACAGGTCGTGAAGCTTTCTTT. This chain links TRBV5-1 with TRBJ1-1; 8 positions match TRBD1. The CDR3 loop spans 13 amino acids. Germline lookup yields CDR1 SGHRS and CDR2 YFSETQ. V lost 3 bases and J lost 7; bases outside the gene matches: 5. Full variable domain (rest looked up from reference TRBV5-1 and TRBJ1-1): KAGVTQTPRYLIKTRGQQVTLSCSPISGHRSVSWYQQTPGQGLQFLFEYFSETQRNKGNFPGRFSGRQFSNSRSEMNVSTLELGDSALYLCASSWGTGREAFFGQGTRLTVV.

The V call is TRBV18, the J call TRBJ1-3, with D hard to call. V gave up 8 bases and J gave up 4 bases, with 9 bases separating them. CDR1 KGHSH and CDR2 LQKENI come from the germline V gene. This CDR3 is built from 12 residues. The CDR3 reads CASRVEGNTIYF. CDR3 DNA sequence: TGTGCCAGCCGTGTCGAGGGAAACACCATATATTTT.

The chain is built from TRBV6-4 and TRBJ2-1; 8 positions agree with TRBD2. The CDR3 covers 16 residues. Per germline, CDR1 MRHNA and CDR2 SNTAGT. With V trimmed by 5 bases and J by 9 bases, 15 bases remained unmatched. CDR3 protein: CASSPLAESGNSEQFF. CDR3 DNA: TGTGCCAGCAGTCCACTAGCGGAATCCGGCAATAGTGAGCAGTTCTTC.

The chain joins TRBV7-2 to TRBJ2-7; D call uncertain. Germline-derived CDR1 and CDR2 are SGHTA and FQGNSA. The CDR3 runs 12 residues. Trimming stripped 4 bases from V and 2 bases from J, with 6 bases between. CDR3 in amino acids: CASSSLPYEQYF. The CDR3, as DNA: TGTGCCAGCAGCTCCCTACCCTACGAGCAGTACTTC.

This clone was detected only once. This rearrangement joins TRBV6-1 to TRBJ2-7, with unresolved D. The V end lost 8 bases, the J end lost 0 bases, and 8 bases lay between the germline ends. The CDR3 extends over 12 amino acids. In germline, CDR1 is MNHNS, CDR2 SASEGT. DNA for the CDR3: TGTGCCAGCGCGCAGATCTCCTACGAGCAGTACTTC. Its translation: CASAQISYEQYF.

This chain links TRBV2 with TRBJ2-7; 10 bases map to TRBD1. The CDR3 contains 14 residues. The V gene's germline CDR1 is SNHLY and CDR2 FYNNEI. V lost 6 bases, J lost 3 bases, and 5 bases stayed unmatched. For the CDR3, the DNA is TGTGCCAGCAGGGATCGGACAGGGGGCTACGAGCAGTACTTC. This translates into CASRDRTGGYEQYF.

This rearrangement joins TRBV2 to TRBJ1-1; the D is unclear. The CDR3 contains 13 residues. Germline assignment: CDR1 SNHLY and CDR2 FYNNEI. Trimming stripped 6 bases from V and 4 bases from J, with 12 bases between. The CDR3 region is CASSRTWGTEAFF. CDR3 bases: TGTGCCAGCAGCCGAACATGGGGCACTGAAGCTTTCTTT.

CDR3 in DNA: TGTGCCAGCAGCTTGCTTGAGGGAGTGTCCGATACGCAGTATTTT. Its translation: CASSLLEGVSDTQYF. The V and J genes are TRBV5-4 and TRBJ2-3; D might be TRBD2 (5 bases). The CDR3 has 15 amino acids. The germline gives CDR1 SGHNT, CDR2 YYREEE (reference sequence). The V end was cut by 1 base, the J end by 6 bases, with 15 bases between.

This rearrangement joins TRBV15 to TRBJ2-7; D is perhaps TRBD1 (7 bases). The CDR3 extends over 15 amino acids. CDR1 is LNHNV and CDR2 is YYDKDF in the germline V gene (reference sequence). V was cut by 1 base and J by 4 bases, with 14 bases left in between. CDR3 sequence (DNA): TGTGCCACCAGCAGAGGGGCAGGGGGGATTTACGAGCAGTACTTC. Its protein is CATSRGAGGIYEQYF.

The chain carries TRBV27 and TRBJ2-1; the match to TRBD2 covers 7 bases. The ends lost 0 bases at V and 9 bases at J; junction bases unmatched: 8. Germline V lookup: CDR1 MNHEY, CDR2 SMNVEV (reference sequence). This CDR3 region has 15 residues. CDR3 residues: CASSLSILAEGEQFF. DNA of the CDR3: TGTGCCAGCAGTTTATCAATCCTAGCGGAGGGTGAGCAGTTCTTC.

The CDR3: CASRDRRGTQYF. The DNA for the CDR3 is TGCGCCAGCAGAGACAGGCGAGGTACGCAGTATTTT. The rearrangement uses TRBV10-1 and TRBJ2-3; D may be TRBD1 (6 bases). Trimming removed 6 bases at V and 8 bases at J, with 12 bases between. The V gene's germline CDR1 is WNHNN and CDR2 SYGVQD (reference sequence). This CDR3 is built from 12 residues.

This clone has just a few counts. This chain joins TRBV7-9 and TRBJ1-4, with a tentative D call TRBD1 (6 bases). Germline V CDR1 and CDR2: SEHNR, FQNEAQ (reference sequence). This CDR3 is 15 amino acids long. The V gene lost 5 bases and the J gene lost 2 bases, with 12 bases spanning the gap. CDR3 amino acids: CASSREGGTNEKLFF. In nucleotides, the CDR3 is TGTGCCAGCAGCCGCGAAGGGGGTACTAATGAAAAACTGTTTTTT.

The CDR3 region is CASSLAQALNYGYTF. Here the CDR3 DNA reads TGTGCCAGCAGCTTAGCGCAGGCCCTTAACTATGGCTACACCTTC. This sequence joins TRBV13 and TRBJ1-2; D remains unclear. Trimming left V 1 base short and J 1 base short, with 10 bases between. This CDR3 is 15 amino acids long. Germline CDR1 and CDR2: PRHDT and FYEKMQ (reference sequence).

In its sample, this clone was seen a few times. V gene TRBV9 combines with J gene TRBJ2-3; 8 nucleotides align to TRBD2. J lost 8 bases, V lost 0 bases, and 5 bases had no gene match. The CDR3 sequence is 14 residues long. Per germline, CDR1 SGDLS and CDR2 YYNGEE. The CDR3 nucleotides read TGTGCCAGCAGCGTAGCGGGGGGGGCGGGTACGCAGTATTTT. It yields the protein CASSVAGGAGTQYF.

The chain has TRBV19 and TRBJ1-1; no clear D. The CDR3 is 13 amino acids. CDR1 is LNHDA, CDR2 SQIVND, per germline (reference sequence). With 6 bases removed from V and 1 base from J, the gap between germline ends came to 9 bases. The CDR3 DNA reads TGTGCCAGTAGCGGGTCGGGGAACACTGAAGCTTTCTTT. Its translation is CASSGSGNTEAFF.

The chain combines TRBV15 with TRBJ2-7; TRBD1 might be the D (6 bases). V was trimmed by 0 bases and J by 3 bases, leaving 9 bases between them. CDR1 and CDR2 (germline): LNHNV, YYDKDF (reference sequence). The CDR3 sequence is 14 residues long. CDR3 DNA sequence: TGTGCCACCAGCAGAGATGCGACAGGCTACGAGCAGTACTTC. This codes for CATSRDATGYEQYF.

The chain combines TRBV7-2 with TRBJ1-1, with 9 bases matching TRBD1. CDR3 length: 15 residues. Germline V gene data show CDR1 as SGHTA and CDR2 as FQGNSA. V trimming: 2 bases; J trimming: 4 bases; junction bases outside the gene matches: 5. CDR3 amino acids: CASSLPGQGSTEAFF. CDR3 sequence (DNA): TGTGCCAGCAGCTTACCGGGACAGGGTTCCACTGAAGCTTTCTTT.

This rearrangement joins TRBV7-9 to TRBJ2-3; D is unresolved. The CDR3 is 13 amino acids. The germline V gene encodes CDR1 SEHNR and CDR2 FQNEAQ (reference sequence). Trimming stripped 0 bases from V and 3 bases from J, with 4 bases between. DNA for the CDR3: TGTGCCAGCAGCTTAGCGGCGACAGATACGCAGTATTTT. It is translated as CASSLAATDTQYF.

This clone was observed once. The chain uses TRBV5-1 and TRBJ1-1; 8 positions agree with TRBD1. Germline trimming cut 0 bases from V and 2 bases from J; bases unmatched to any gene: 6. This CDR3 is 16 amino acids long. From germline, CDR1 is SGHRS and CDR2 YFSETQ. CDR3 coding DNA: TGCGCCAGCAGCTTGGTTGGCGGACAGGGTAACACTGAAGCTTTCTTT. It translates to CASSLVGGQGNTEAFF.